The 23 T cell receptor beta chains reported below all come from one sample, sequenced in a study of response to subunit inactivated influenza vaccine. TCRdb passed the RT-PCR reads through MiXCR, listing each CDR3 protein once. The table lists approximately 230,000 distinct CDR3 sequences, 9% to 15% of them singletons. Source: non-naive T cells sorted from PBMCs, taken 14 to 15 days before vaccination. Every receptor here comes from a man between 50 and 59 years old who received an inactivated influenza vaccine.

The chain uses TRBV28 and TRBJ2-7, with 14 bases fitting TRBD2. The CDR3 sequence is 16 residues long. Germline lookup yields CDR1 MDHEN and CDR2 SYDVKM. The ends lost 4 bases at V and 7 bases at J; junction bases unmatched: 9. CDR3 region: CASSSSGLAGVGEQYF. The CDR3 coding sequence is TGTGCCAGCAGTTCGTCGGGACTAGCGGGAGTTGGGGAGCAGTACTTC.

V usage is TRBV3-1 and J usage is TRBJ2-7, with D tentatively TRBD2 (5 bases). V gave up 1 base and J gave up 5 bases, with 12 bases separating them. Germline CDR1 LGHDT, CDR2 YNNKEL (reference sequence). This CDR3 has 14 amino acids. The CDR3 sequence: CASSQVYTRHEQYF. The CDR3 coding sequence is TGTGCCAGCAGCCAAGTATATACTAGGCACGAGCAGTACTTC.

This rearrangement joins TRBV6-5 to TRBJ1-1; D is perhaps TRBD1 (5 bases). In germline, CDR1 is MNHEY, CDR2 SVGAGI. V was pared by 0 bases and J by 1 base, with 6 bases between. The CDR3 length is 14 residues. The CDR3 DNA follows: TGTGCCAGCAGTTACTCCGGGACGAACACTGAAGCTTTCTTT. Its protein product is CASSYSGTNTEAFF.

The V gene is TRBV12-3 or TRBV12-4, the J gene TRBJ2-7; 10 positions match TRBD2. With 5 bases clipped from V and 5 bases from J, the junction kept 9 bases outside the gene matches. The CDR3 extends over 15 amino acids. The CDR3 DNA reads TGTGCCAGCAGTAGGAGCGGGGGGGGTCCCCACGAGCAGTACTTC. It codes for CASSRSGGGPHEQYF.

This clonotype was seen many times. This chain connects TRBV7-9 to TRBJ2-7, with no clear D. The germline gives CDR1 SEHNR, CDR2 FQNEAQ (reference sequence). Trimming stripped 1 base from V and 7 bases from J, with 8 bases between. The CDR3 covers 12 residues. This CDR3 reads CASSLEFSEQYF. The CDR3 bases are TGTGCCAGCAGCTTAGAATTTAGTGAGCAGTACTTC.

This clonotype was detected a few times. The chain couples TRBV10-3 to TRBJ1-3; D gene ambiguous. Between the trimmed V and J ends, which lost 10 bases and 0 bases, there was a span of 16 bases. The CDR3 is 15 residues long. In germline, CDR1 is ENHRY, CDR2 SYGVKD. The CDR3 bases are TGTGCCACCAGGCCCTGGGTAATCTCTGGAAACACCATATATTTT. Translating gives CATRPWVISGNTIYF.

In its sample, this clonotype was seen once. The chain recombines TRBV18 with TRBJ1-5; 7 bases fit TRBD1. The CDR3 spans 15 residues. Germline V lookup: CDR1 KGHSH, CDR2 LQKENI. After removal of 1 base from V and 1 base from J, the junction contained 1 base not matched to a gene. The CDR3 nucleotides read TGTGCCAGCTCACCACAGGGGGCGAGCAATCAGCCCCAGCATTTT. The encoded protein is CASSPQGASNQPQHF.

The chain is built from TRBV5-1 and TRBJ2-7, with TRBD1 matching over 8 bases. V shed 3 bases and J 6 bases; nucleotides not matched to a gene: 8. CDR3 length: 14 amino acids. The germline CDR1 and CDR2 sequences are SGHRS and YFSETQ. CDR3 in amino acids: CASSYLDRGPEQYF. In DNA, the CDR3 is TGCGCCAGCAGCTACCTAGACAGGGGCCCCGAGCAGTACTTC.

This clonotype appeared a few times. The genes are TRBV6-1 and TRBJ2-7, with 8 bases matching TRBD2. Per the germline V gene, CDR1 is MNHNS and CDR2 is SASEGT. The CDR3 runs 17 residues. After removal of 3 bases from V and 0 bases from J, the junction contained 10 bases not matched to a gene. The CDR3, as DNA: TGTGCCAGCAGTGACCCCGGGACTAGAGAAAGCTCCTACGAGCAGTACTTC. Translating gives CASSDPGTRESSYEQYF.

This chain joins TRBV3-1 and TRBJ1-2; D call uncertain. V dropped 1 base and J dropped 2 bases, with 5 bases sitting between them. CDR1 and CDR2 from the germline V gene are LGHDT and YNNKEL (reference sequence). This CDR3 spans 13 amino acids. The CDR3: CASSQAPNYGYTF. The CDR3 bases are TGTGCCAGCAGCCAAGCTCCCAACTATGGCTACACCTTC.

Many counts were recorded for this clonotype. The chain uses TRBV15 and TRBJ2-2; no clear D. Germline V gene data show CDR1 as LNHNV and CDR2 as YYDKDF (reference sequence). The CDR3 totals 14 residues. V lost 0 bases and J 6 bases, leaving 8 bases between the germline ends. The CDR3 protein is CATSRDVEAGELFF. The CDR3 region has the DNA TGTGCCACCAGCAGAGATGTAGAGGCCGGGGAGCTGTTTTTT.

This clonotype has only a few counts. The rearrangement links TRBV12-3 or TRBV12-4 to TRBJ1-5, with unresolved D. The CDR3 runs to 14 residues. With 4 bases removed from V and 5 bases from J, the gap between germline ends came to 12 bases. CDR3 nucleotides: TGTGCCAGCAGTTCCTCGGTGGGCTATCAGCCCCAGCATTTT. Protein product: CASSSSVGYQPQHF.

This clonotype has at least ten counts. V usage is TRBV4-3 and J usage is TRBJ2-6; 10 nucleotides agree with TRBD2. CDR3 length: 20 amino acids. CDR1 is LGHNA, CDR2 YSLEER, per germline. J lost 4 bases, V lost 1 base, and 13 bases had no gene match. The CDR3 nucleotides read TGCGCCAGCAGCCAAGTGGCTAGTCTAGCGGGAGCTCCCGGGGCCAACGTCCTGACTTTC. Protein sequence: CASSQVASLAGAPGANVLTF.

This clonotype was counted at least ten times. The chain carries TRBV5-1 and TRBJ1-4; D unclear. Germline V lookup: CDR1 SGHRS, CDR2 YFSETQ. V was pared by 0 bases and J by 5 bases, with 11 bases between. CDR3 length: 15 residues. CDR3 residues: CASSLEASPNEKLFF. In DNA, the CDR3 is TGCGCCAGCAGCTTGGAGGCATCACCGAATGAAAAACTGTTTTTT.

This sequence joins TRBV7-2 and TRBJ2-4, with 9 bases matching TRBD2. CDR3 length: 16 residues. The J segment lost 8 bases and the V segment lost 5 bases, leaving 13 bases of the junction unmatched. Germline CDR1 reads SGHTA; CDR2 reads FQGNSA. Here the CDR3 DNA reads TGTGCCAGCAGCCTCAGACTAGCGGAACCAGCGGACATTCAGTACTTC. Translating it yields CASSLRLAEPADIQYF.

This clonotype occurred a few times. The V gene is TRBV11-2, the J gene TRBJ2-7; TRBD2 aligns across 8 bases. The V gene end was trimmed by 1 base and the J gene end by 0 bases; junction bases not matched to a gene: 14. Germline V CDR1 and CDR2: SGHAT, FQNNGV. This CDR3 contains 19 residues. For the CDR3, the DNA is TGTGCCAGCAGCTTAGTCCCCCCCGGGTTTAGCGGGGTCTCCTACGAGCAGTACTTC. Translated, it gives CASSLVPPGFSGVSYEQYF.

This clonotype was seen repeatedly, ten times or more. V usage is TRBV20-1 and J usage is TRBJ2-3; D remains ambiguous. Germline CDR1 DFQATT, CDR2 SNEGSKA (reference sequence). Trimming stripped 0 bases from V and 3 bases from J, with 10 bases between. The CDR3 runs 14 residues. Here the CDR3 DNA reads TGCAGTGCTAGAGATCAAGGGTCTACAGATACGCAGTATTTT. It specifies CSARDQGSTDTQYF.

This clonotype was detected many times. The rearrangement links TRBV7-9 to TRBJ1-5; TRBD1 matches 9 bases. Germline V gives CDR1 SEHNR, CDR2 FQNEAQ (reference sequence). This CDR3 comprises 14 residues. V lost 5 bases, J lost 4 bases, and 3 bases stayed unmatched. CDR3 sequence: CASSQGTGNQPQHF. The CDR3 region has the DNA TGTGCCAGCAGCCAGGGGACAGGGAATCAGCCCCAGCATTTT.

This clonotype was observed a handful of times. V and J are TRBV6-5 and TRBJ2-2; a weak D match, TRBD1 (5 bases). The CDR3 has 16 amino acids. The V end lost 0 bases, the J end lost 4 bases, and 12 bases lay between the germline ends. CDR1 is MNHEY, CDR2 SVGAGI, per germline. The CDR3 DNA reads TGTGCCAGCAGTTACTCGAATAGGGGTCTCACCGGGGAGCTGTTTTTT. Translation gives CASSYSNRGLTGELFF.

The CDR3 region has the DNA TGTGCCAGTAGTAATGTTAAATTCTCAGCCGGCGGGAGAAGGGTCTACAATGAGCAGTTCTTC. As protein: CASSNVKFSAGGRRVYNEQFF. This rearrangement joins TRBV19 to TRBJ2-1, with 7 bases identical to TRBD2. The CDR3 has 21 amino acids. Germline lookup yields CDR1 LNHDA and CDR2 SQIVND (reference sequence). Unmatched junction bases numbered 24, after V lost 4 bases and J lost 3 bases.

The chain couples TRBV6-2 or TRBV6-3 to TRBJ2-7; the D gene is possibly TRBD2 (5 bases). The CDR3 runs to 13 residues. Deletions cut 4 bases from V and 2 bases from J, with 9 bases between. Germline-derived CDR1 and CDR2 are MNHEY and SVGEGT. CDR3 nucleotides: TGTGCCAGCAGTTCCAACGGGGCCTACGAGCAGTACTTC. The encoded protein is CASSSNGAYEQYF.

This clonotype has just a few counts. This sequence joins TRBV28 and TRBJ2-3, with 7 bases aligning to TRBD2. Looked up from germline, CDR1 is MDHEN and CDR2 is SYDVKM. The V gene end was trimmed by 4 bases and the J gene end by 3 bases; junction bases not matched to a gene: 10. The CDR3 totals 16 residues. The CDR3 loop is CASSSLSGAGTDTQYF. CDR3 nucleotide sequence: TGTGCCAGCAGTTCACTGAGCGGGGCGGGGACAGATACGCAGTATTTT.

The chain uses TRBV20-1 and TRBJ2-5; possibly TRBD1 or TRBD2 for D (5 bases each). Trimming took off 2 bases at V and 5 bases at J, with 15 bases between the two ends. The CDR3 loop spans 14 amino acids. Germline V CDR1 and CDR2: DFQATT, SNEGSKA (reference sequence). Here the CDR3 DNA reads TGCAGTGCTAGAACGATAGTGTGGGGGGAGACCCAGTACTTC. This codes for CSARTIVWGETQYF.